The T cell receptor (beta chain) described here comes from a study of CD8 T cells in Susac syndrome (dated by TCRdb to about 2019). About the study as a whole: Whether CD8+ T cell activation and differentiation in Susac syndrome was antigen driven was tested using repertoire sequencing. Results and caveats for the whole study, not just this receptor: The study acknowledged that relatively few individuals were included in the TCR sequencing and HLA analysis.

RNA was extracted using the RNeasy kit, and about 0.5 to 1 ug of the RNA was reverse transcribed with random hexamers. The immunoSEQ multiplex PCR assay, which covers 54 Vbeta and 13 Jbeta segments, was used to amplify TCR beta CDR3 regions. PCR amplification bias was corrected by using a synthetic template baseline for primer optimization and computational correction. The authors processed their data as follows. Only productive sequences were kept, with reads annotated to V, D and J genes according to IMGT and analyzed in immunoSEQ Analyzer. To calculate clonality, Shannon entropy was normalized by log2 of the number of productive unique sequences and then subtracted from one. For each patient and control, public and private clones were evaluated within the 100 most prevalent clones. Clones were defined as Susac-specific when absent from the healthy and MS cohorts, from 1,000 to 1,100 published viral clones and from other ImmuneACCESS disease sequences. TCRdb ran its own pipeline on the public reads, namely fastp trimming at Q25 and MiXCR clone calling, and kept in-frame beta chains. Rows matching on CDR3 protein sequence are summarized as one entry with the most common DNA and genes. The V and J calls were determined by TCRdb, not by the authors. This sample lists 130,000 or so distinct CDR3 sequences; roughly 94% were detected once. Roughly 0.095% of the sample lies in the top ten.

Trimming takes 4 bases off V and 13 bases off J; junction bases not matched to a gene: 10. Via the germline V gene, CDR1 is SGDLS and CDR2 YYNGEE. The CDR3 runs 12 amino acids, cysteine and phenylalanine included. Of all the DNA, just the CDR3 is kept, 36 bases in frame from base 1. Peripheral blood CD8+ and CD4+ T cells from healthy donors, Susac syndrome patients and multiple sclerosis patients were profiled using high-throughput TCR beta sequencing. Healthy donors were included as age- and sex-matched controls. CD8+ TEMRA cells were enriched by FACS, while bulk CD8+ and CD4+ T cells were purified by magnetic negative isolation. Blood was drawn into EDTA tubes, processed within 24 hours, and PBMCs were isolated by density gradient centrifugation. PBMCs intended for TCR sequencing were frozen in liquid nitrogen and were later thawed in a 37 degrees C water bath. The sorted or isolated CD4+, CD8+ and CD8+ TEMRA cells reached a purity of at least 90%.

Details on this clonotype: The target of this receptor is not known. Qualities for individual bases were not recorded, and no much larger clone is one base off.

The chain links TRBV9 with TRBJ1-2; 7 of the junction bases match TRBD1. This clonotype originated in a human donor in good health. What was sequenced was CD4+ T cells from PBMCs. The DNA reads as follows: TGTGCCAGCAGCACCCTAACAGGGGTGAGCACCTTC. Translated, it gives CASSTLTGVSTF.